These 18 T cell receptor beta chains came from one sample sequenced in a study of human T cells and chemical hapten exposure. Stated time point: patch test 2, 6 weeks after DPC sensitization. Treatment specified: therapeutic diphenylcyclopropenone sensitization with weekly scalp DPC. A single record per CDR3 protein comes from TCRdb applying MiXCR to the RACE reads. The table has around 69,000 distinct CDR3 sequences, 8.5% seen once. Specimen: whole blood, collected in connection with sensitization to the hapten diphenylcyclopropenone (DPC). The receptors stem from a woman between 45 and 65 years old with alopecia areata. Some clones in this sample may be carry-over from other donors' samples.

This clonotype has ten or more counts. V usage is TRBV12-3 or TRBV12-4 and J usage is TRBJ1-4; D is uncertain. This CDR3 is 14 amino acids long. Trimming left V 3 bases short and J 3 bases short, with 8 bases between. CDR3 sequence: CASSFTASNEKLFF. The DNA of the CDR3 is TGTGCCAGCAGTTTTACAGCTTCTAATGAAAAACTGTTTTTT.

This sequence joins TRBV18 and TRBJ1-3; D gene uncertain. Germline V gene lookup returns CDR1 KGHSH and CDR2 LQKENI. The CDR3 length is 13 residues. Trimming pared 6 bases from V and 0 bases from J, leaving 6 bases between. In DNA form, the CDR3 reads TGTGCCAGCTCTCCCAGCTCTGGAAACACCATATATTTT. Its translation is CASSPSSGNTIYF.

This chain links TRBV6-5 with TRBJ2-3; D is perhaps TRBD2 (5 bases). The CDR3 runs to 13 residues. Germline-derived CDR1 and CDR2 are MNHEY and SVGAGI. V lost 5 bases to trimming and J lost 2 bases, with 8 bases between them. The CDR3 DNA reads as TGTGCCAGCAGTGGACTCCCCACAGATACGCAGTATTTT. It is translated as CASSGLPTDTQYF.

The chain joins TRBV18 to TRBJ1-1, with D possibly TRBD1 on 5 matching bases. Germline V CDR1 and CDR2: KGHSH, LQKENI. V lost 3 bases, J lost 1 base, and 18 bases lay in between. The CDR3 consists of 17 residues. CDR3 sequence reads: CASSPRDRSLPNTEAFF. The CDR3 DNA sequence: TGTGCCAGCTCACCCAGGGATCGATCCCTGCCGAACACTGAAGCTTTCTTT.

The V gene is TRBV2, the J gene TRBJ1-1; D remains ambiguous. CDR3 length: 14 residues. Trimming removed 3 bases from V and 4 bases from J, with 12 bases in between. Germline CDR1 SNHLY, CDR2 FYNNEI. Here the CDR3 reads CASSDRGIGTEAFF. CDR3 bases: TGTGCCAGCAGTGATCGGGGAATCGGCACTGAAGCTTTCTTT.

There are a few counts of this clonotype. V gene TRBV9 combines with J gene TRBJ2-2; possibly TRBD1 for D (6 bases). Germline assignment: CDR1 SGDLS and CDR2 YYNGEE. The CDR3 covers 16 residues. Deletions cut 4 bases from V and 1 base from J, with 14 bases between. CDR3 sequence reads: CASSPYLTGNTGELFF. Here the CDR3 DNA reads TGTGCCAGCAGCCCCTATCTGACAGGGAACACCGGGGAGCTGTTTTTT.

J is TRBJ2-3 and V is TRBV7-9, with 7 bases identical to TRBD1. Unmatched junction bases numbered 10, after V lost 5 bases and J lost 2 bases. From germline, CDR1 is SEHNR and CDR2 FQNEAQ (reference sequence). CDR3 length: 16 amino acids. Here the CDR3 reads CASSPRWGTATDTQYF. The CDR3 DNA reads as TGTGCCAGCAGCCCTAGATGGGGGACAGCCACAGATACGCAGTATTTT. The variable domain in full, with the rest retrieved from reference TRBV7-9 and TRBJ2-3, is DTGVSQNPRHKITKRGQNVTFRCDPISEHNRLYWYRQTLGQGPEFLTYFQNEAQLEKSRLLSDRFSAERPKGSFSTLEIQRTEQGDSAMYLCASSPRWGTATDTQYFGPGTRLTVL.

The J gene is TRBJ2-2, the V gene TRBV12-3 or TRBV12-4; tentatively, D is TRBD2 (5 bases). CDR3 length: 13 residues. Trimming removed 3 bases from V and 5 bases from J, with 7 bases in between. In DNA form, the CDR3 reads TGTGCCAGCAGTTTGGGAGTAACCGGGGAGCTGTTTTTT. This translates into CASSLGVTGELFF.

In its sample, this clonotype was seen a few times. The chain has TRBV13 and TRBJ2-3; no firm D call. This CDR3 spans 13 amino acids. V lost 4 bases and J 4 bases, leaving 9 bases between the germline ends. Germline V CDR1 and CDR2: PRHDT, FYEKMQ (reference sequence). CDR3 protein: CASSSPSADTQYF. In DNA form, the CDR3 reads TGTGCCAGCAGCTCCCCGTCCGCAGATACGCAGTATTTT.

This clonotype was recorded at least ten times. The chain carries TRBV6-4 and TRBJ2-1; the D gene is possibly TRBD1 (8 bases). Trimming took 0 bases from V and 10 from J, leaving 19 bases between them. The CDR3 extends over 16 amino acids. Germline loops: CDR1 MRHNA, CDR2 SNTAGT. CDR3 DNA sequence: TGTGCCAGCAGTGACTCGAGCGGGACAGGCCCTGGAGAGCAGTTCTTC. This sequence encodes CASSDSSGTGPGEQFF.

This clonotype occurred many times. The V and J genes are TRBV29-1 and TRBJ2-5; D possibly corresponds to TRBD2 (7 bases). Trimming cost V 7 bases and J 5 bases, with 14 bases left between them. CDR1 and CDR2 from the germline V gene are SQVTM and ANQGSEA. CDR3 length equals 12 residues. This CDR3 reads CSGWGGDETQYF. The CDR3 DNA reads TGCAGCGGTTGGGGGGGCGACGAGACCCAGTACTTC.

This clonotype has at least ten counts. This rearrangement joins TRBV28 to TRBJ1-5; D call uncertain. This CDR3 is 13 amino acids long. Trimming removed 6 bases from V and 4 bases from J, with 10 bases in between. From germline, CDR1 is MDHEN and CDR2 SYDVKM. The DNA for the CDR3 is TGTGCCAGCAGGTACGGGCAGAATCAGCCCCAGCATTTT. As protein: CASRYGQNQPQHF.

This clonotype was seen a handful of times. The chain uses TRBV28 and TRBJ2-1; TRBD1 might be the D (6 bases). The CDR3 is 15 residues long. Looked up from germline, CDR1 is MDHEN and CDR2 is SYDVKM. V was pared by 6 bases and J by 3 bases, with 15 bases between. The CDR3 DNA is TGTGCCAGCAGCCCTACAGGGATACTCTACAATGAGCAGTTCTTC. Translated: CASSPTGILYNEQFF.

This clonotype was counted between two and nine times. The chain couples TRBV5-5 to TRBJ2-3; tentative D call: TRBD2 (5 bases). This CDR3 contains 13 residues. The germline V and J ends were trimmed by 7 bases and 3 bases, with 12 bases remaining between them. Germline V gene sequence: CDR1 SGHKS, CDR2 YYEKEE (reference sequence). The CDR3 region has the DNA TGTGCCAGCCATTGGGAGAGGACAGATACGCAGTATTTT. This encodes CASHWERTDTQYF. The full variable domain, completed using reference TRBV5-5 and TRBJ2-3, is DAGVTQSPTHLIKTRGQQVTLRCSPISGHKSVSWYQQVLGQGPQFIFQYYEKEERGRGNFPDRFSARQFPNYSSELNVNALLLGDSALYLCASHWERTDTQYFGPGTRLTVL.

This clonotype appeared a few times. The chain joins TRBV6-5 to TRBJ1-1; D perhaps matches TRBD1 (5 bases). The V and J ends lost 2 bases and 4 bases respectively, with 8 bases between them. Germline V gene lookup returns CDR1 MNHEY and CDR2 SVGAGI. The CDR3 is 13 residues long. CDR3 sequence (DNA): TGTGCCAGCAGTTACGGACATACCACTGAAGCTTTCTTT. Translating it yields CASSYGHTTEAFF.

This clonotype turned up a few times. The chain carries TRBV7-2 and TRBJ1-5; no firm D call. Germline V gene lookup returns CDR1 SGHTA and CDR2 FQGNSA. This CDR3 is 13 amino acids long. The V end was cut by 0 bases, the J end by 7 bases, with 7 bases between. In nucleotides, the CDR3 is TGTGCCAGCAGCTTAGCTGAGGGACAGCCCCAGCATTTT. Protein product: CASSLAEGQPQHF.

This clonotype has ten or more counts. The chain employs TRBV6-1 and TRBJ1-4; D possibly corresponds to TRBD1 (6 bases). Trimming left V 6 bases short and J 1 base short, with 9 bases between. The CDR3 spans 14 residues. CDR1 and CDR2 from the germline V gene are MNHNS and SASEGT. CDR3 amino acids: CASRYRVTNEKLFF. For the CDR3, the DNA is TGTGCCAGCAGGTACAGGGTAACTAATGAAAAACTGTTTTTT.

There are many counts of this clonotype. V usage is TRBV29-1 and J usage is TRBJ2-3; D is perhaps TRBD2 (7 bases). Trimming stripped 1 base from V and 0 bases from J, with 29 bases between. The CDR3 is 21 residues long. Germline values: CDR1 SQVTM, CDR2 ANQGSEA. The chain's CDR3 is CSVEGFVGGSSLAASTDTQYF. The CDR3 DNA is TGCAGCGTTGAAGGCTTTGTGGGGGGCTCTTCCCTAGCGGCTAGCACAGATACGCAGTATTTT.